This T cell receptor beta chain was recorded in a study of regulatory T cells in long-lasting Graves disease. Sequencing libraries for TCR beta were prepared with iRepertoire HTBI primers and Arm-PCR of CDR3 regions. TCRdb reprocessed the multiplex PCR reads via MiXCR and lists one record per CDR3 protein. The sample yields 550,000 to 700,000 distinct CDR3 sequences, about 15% seen once. Time point noted: newly diagnosed GD, antithyroid drugs for less than 3 months. Preparation of the TCR library used RNA extracted from PBMCs. EDTA tubes received approximately 10 milliliters of drawn peripheral blood. Notes on the study in general: Study was limited to peripheral blood, excluding thyroid tissue.

Trimming stripped 4 bases from V and 0 bases from J, with 11 bases between. The CDR3 spans 15 residues. The germline CDR1 and CDR2 sequences are SNHLY and FYNNEI. This clonotype was detected many times. The antigen is undetermined. These same data were also listed under a study on T cells in Graves' hyperthyroidism and ophthalmopathy. This second study says: RT-PCR in the first round (using the HTBI primer set) targeted the TCR CDR3. Most thyroid clonotypes with frequency above 0.001 were detected in blood.

This receptor was taken from a man aged 18 to 30 with Graves disease. The chain has TRBV2 and TRBJ2-3; D gene unclear. Sequencing was performed on peripheral blood mononuclear cells (PBMCs), taken at new diagnosis, from a patient treated with antithyroid drugs. Here the CDR3 DNA reads TGTGCCAGCAGTGGGGGAACATCTAGCACAGATACGCAGTATTTT. This codes for CASSGGTSSTDTQYF.